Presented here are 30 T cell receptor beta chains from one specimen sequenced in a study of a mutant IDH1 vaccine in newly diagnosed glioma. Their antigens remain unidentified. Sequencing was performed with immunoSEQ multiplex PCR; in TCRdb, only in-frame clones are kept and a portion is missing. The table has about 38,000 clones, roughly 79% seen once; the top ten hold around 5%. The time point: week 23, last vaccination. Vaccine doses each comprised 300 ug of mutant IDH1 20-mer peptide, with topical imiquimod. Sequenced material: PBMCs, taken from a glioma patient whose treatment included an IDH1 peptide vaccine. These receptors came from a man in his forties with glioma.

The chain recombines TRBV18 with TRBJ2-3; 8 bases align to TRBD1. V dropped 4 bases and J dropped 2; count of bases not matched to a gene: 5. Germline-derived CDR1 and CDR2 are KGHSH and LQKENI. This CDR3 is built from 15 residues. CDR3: CASSRGTGLTDTQYF. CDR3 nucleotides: TGTGCCAGCTCACGGGGGACAGGACTCACAGATACGCAGTATTTT.

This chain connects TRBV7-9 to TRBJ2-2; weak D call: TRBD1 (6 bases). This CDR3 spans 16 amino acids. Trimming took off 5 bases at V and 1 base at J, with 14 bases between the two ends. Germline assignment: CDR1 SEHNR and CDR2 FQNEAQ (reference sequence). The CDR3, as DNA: TGTGCCAGCAGCCCACCAGGGGTGGGGAACACCGGGGAGCTGTTTTTT. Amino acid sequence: CASSPPGVGNTGELFF.

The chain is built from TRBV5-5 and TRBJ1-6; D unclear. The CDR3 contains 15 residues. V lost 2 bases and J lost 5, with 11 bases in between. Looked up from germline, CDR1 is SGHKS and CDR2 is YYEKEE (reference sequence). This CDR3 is CASSFRRADNSPLHF. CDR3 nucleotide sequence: TGTGCCAGCAGCTTCAGGCGGGCGGATAATTCACCCCTCCACTTT.

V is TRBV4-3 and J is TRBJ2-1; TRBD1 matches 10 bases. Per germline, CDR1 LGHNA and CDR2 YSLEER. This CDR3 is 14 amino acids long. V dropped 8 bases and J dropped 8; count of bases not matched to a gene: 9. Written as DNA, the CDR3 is TGCGCCAGCTCCACGGGACAGGGGATGTATGAGCAGTTCTTC. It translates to CASSTGQGMYEQFF.

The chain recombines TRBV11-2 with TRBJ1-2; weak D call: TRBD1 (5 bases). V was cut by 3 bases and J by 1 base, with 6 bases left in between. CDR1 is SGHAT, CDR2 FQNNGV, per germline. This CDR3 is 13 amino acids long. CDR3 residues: CASSLDINYGYTF. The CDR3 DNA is TGTGCCAGCAGCTTGGACATTAACTATGGCTACACCTTC.

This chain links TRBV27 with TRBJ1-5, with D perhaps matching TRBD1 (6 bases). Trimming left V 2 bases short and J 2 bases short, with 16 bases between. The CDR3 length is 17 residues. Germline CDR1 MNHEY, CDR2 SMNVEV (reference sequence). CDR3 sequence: CASSLKGGYRGNQPQHF. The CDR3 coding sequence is TGTGCCAGCAGTTTAAAAGGGGGGTATCGGGGCAATCAGCCCCAGCATTTT.

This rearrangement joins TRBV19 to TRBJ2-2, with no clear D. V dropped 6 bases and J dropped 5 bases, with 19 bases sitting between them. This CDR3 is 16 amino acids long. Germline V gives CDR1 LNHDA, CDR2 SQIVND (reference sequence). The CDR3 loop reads CASRFTVSGRTGELFF. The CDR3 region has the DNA TGTGCCAGTAGATTCACAGTGAGTGGTCGTACCGGGGAGCTGTTTTTT. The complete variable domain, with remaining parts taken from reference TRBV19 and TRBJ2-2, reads DGGITQSPKYLFRKEGQNVTLSCEQNLNHDAMYWYRQDPGQGLRLIYYSQIVNDFQKGDIAEGYSVSREKKESFPLTVTSAQKNPTAFYLCASRFTVSGRTGELFFGEGSRLTVL.

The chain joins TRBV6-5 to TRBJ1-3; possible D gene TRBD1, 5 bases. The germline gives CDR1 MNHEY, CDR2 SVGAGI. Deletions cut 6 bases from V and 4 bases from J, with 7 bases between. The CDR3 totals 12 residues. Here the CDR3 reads CASRTAGNTIYF. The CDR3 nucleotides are TGTGCCAGCAGGACAGCCGGAAACACCATATATTTT.

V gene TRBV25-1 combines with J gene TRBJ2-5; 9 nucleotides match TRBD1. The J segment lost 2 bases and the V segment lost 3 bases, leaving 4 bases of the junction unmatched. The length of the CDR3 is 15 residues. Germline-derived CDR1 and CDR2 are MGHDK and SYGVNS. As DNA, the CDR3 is TGTGCCAGCAGTGACCGGGACAGGGAGCAAGAGACCCAGTACTTC. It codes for CASSDRDREQETQYF.

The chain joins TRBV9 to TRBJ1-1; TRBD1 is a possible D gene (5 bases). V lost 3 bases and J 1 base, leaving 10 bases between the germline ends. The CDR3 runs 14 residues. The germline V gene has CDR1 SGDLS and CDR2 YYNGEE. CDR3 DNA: TGTGCCAGCAGCGCGGGACCTTCGAACACTGAAGCTTTCTTT. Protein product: CASSAGPSNTEAFF.

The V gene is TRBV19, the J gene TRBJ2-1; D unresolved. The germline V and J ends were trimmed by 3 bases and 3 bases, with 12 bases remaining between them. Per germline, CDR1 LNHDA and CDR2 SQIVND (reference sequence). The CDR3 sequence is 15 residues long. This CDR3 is CASSISSWNYNEQFF. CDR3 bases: TGTGCCAGTAGTATCTCCAGTTGGAACTACAATGAGCAGTTCTTC.

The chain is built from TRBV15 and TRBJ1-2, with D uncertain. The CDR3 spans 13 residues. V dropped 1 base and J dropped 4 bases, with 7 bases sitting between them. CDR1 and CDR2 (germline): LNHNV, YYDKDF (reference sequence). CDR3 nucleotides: TGTGCCACCAGCAGAGTAGACGCCTATGGCTACACCTTC. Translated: CATSRVDAYGYTF.

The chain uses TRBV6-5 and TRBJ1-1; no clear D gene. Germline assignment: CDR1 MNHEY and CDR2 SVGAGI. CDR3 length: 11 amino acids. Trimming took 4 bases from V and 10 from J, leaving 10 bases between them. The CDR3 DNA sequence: TGTGCCAGCAGTTCGAAGGTTGTAGCTTTCTTT. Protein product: CASSSKVVAFF.

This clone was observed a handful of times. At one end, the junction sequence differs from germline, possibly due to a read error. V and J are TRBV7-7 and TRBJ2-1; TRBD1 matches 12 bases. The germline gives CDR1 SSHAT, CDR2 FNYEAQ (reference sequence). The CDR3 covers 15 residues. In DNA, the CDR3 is TGTGCTAGCAGCTCCGGGACAGGGGGCTCAAATGAGCAGTTCTTC. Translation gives CASSSGTGGSNEQFF.

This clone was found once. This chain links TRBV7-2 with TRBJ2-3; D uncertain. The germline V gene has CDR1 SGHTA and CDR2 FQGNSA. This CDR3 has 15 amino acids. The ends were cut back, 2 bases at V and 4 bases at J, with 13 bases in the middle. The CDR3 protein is CASSLRPHTSDTQYF. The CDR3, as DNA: TGTGCCAGCAGCTTAAGGCCCCATACGTCAGATACGCAGTATTTT.

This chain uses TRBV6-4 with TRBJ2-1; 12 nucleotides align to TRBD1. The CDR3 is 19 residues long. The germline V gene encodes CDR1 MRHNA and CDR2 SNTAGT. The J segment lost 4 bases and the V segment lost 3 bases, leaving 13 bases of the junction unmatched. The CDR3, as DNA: TGTGCCAGCAGTGATTCCGGGACAGGGGGCAGTCGGCCGTACAATGAGCAGTTCTTC. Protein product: CASSDSGTGGSRPYNEQFF.

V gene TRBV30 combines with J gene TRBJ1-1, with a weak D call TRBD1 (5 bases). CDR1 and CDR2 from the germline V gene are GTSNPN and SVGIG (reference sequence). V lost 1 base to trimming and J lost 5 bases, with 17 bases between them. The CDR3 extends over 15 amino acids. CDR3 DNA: TGTGCCTGGAGTGAACTGATGGCAGGGTGGACTGAAGCTTTCTTT. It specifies CAWSELMAGWTEAFF.

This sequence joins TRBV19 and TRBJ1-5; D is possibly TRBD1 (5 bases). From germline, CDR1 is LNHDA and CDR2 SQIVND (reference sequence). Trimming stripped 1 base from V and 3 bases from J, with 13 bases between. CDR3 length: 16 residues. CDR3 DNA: TGTGCCAGTAGTATAGGCTTGGGGGGTTTCAATCAGCCCCAGCATTTT. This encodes CASSIGLGGFNQPQHF.

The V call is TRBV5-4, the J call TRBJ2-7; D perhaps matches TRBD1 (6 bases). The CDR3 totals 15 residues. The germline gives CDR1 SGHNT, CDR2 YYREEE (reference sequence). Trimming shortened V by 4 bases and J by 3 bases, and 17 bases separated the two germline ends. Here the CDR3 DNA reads TGTGCCAGCAGCGAAGCCAGGGGAATAGGCTACGAGCAGTACTTC. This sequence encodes CASSEARGIGYEQYF.

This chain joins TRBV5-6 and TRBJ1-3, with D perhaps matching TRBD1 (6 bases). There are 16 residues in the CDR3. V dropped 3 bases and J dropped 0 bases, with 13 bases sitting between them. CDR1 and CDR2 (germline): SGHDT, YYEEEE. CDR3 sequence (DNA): TGTGCCAGCAGCTACTGGGGGGCCATCTCTGGAAACACCATATATTTT. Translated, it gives CASSYWGAISGNTIYF. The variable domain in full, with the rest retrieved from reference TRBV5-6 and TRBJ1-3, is DAGVTQSPTHLIKTRGQQVTLRCSPKSGHDTVSWYQQALGQGPQFIFQYYEEEERQRGNFPDRFSGHQFPNYSSELNVNALLLGDSALYLCASSYWGAISGNTIYFGEGSWLTVV.

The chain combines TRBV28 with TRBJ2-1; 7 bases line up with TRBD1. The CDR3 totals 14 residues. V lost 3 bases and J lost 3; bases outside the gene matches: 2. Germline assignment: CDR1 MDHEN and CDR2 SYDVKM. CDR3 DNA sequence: TGTGCCAGCAGTTTGGGACAGCACTACAATGAGCAGTTCTTC. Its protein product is CASSLGQHYNEQFF.

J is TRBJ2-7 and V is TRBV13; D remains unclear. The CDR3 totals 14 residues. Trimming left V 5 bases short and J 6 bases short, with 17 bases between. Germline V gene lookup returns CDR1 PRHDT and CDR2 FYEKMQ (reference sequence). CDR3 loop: CASSPNWGSFEQYF. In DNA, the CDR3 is TGTGCCAGCAGCCCGAACTGGGGTTCGTTCGAGCAGTACTTC.

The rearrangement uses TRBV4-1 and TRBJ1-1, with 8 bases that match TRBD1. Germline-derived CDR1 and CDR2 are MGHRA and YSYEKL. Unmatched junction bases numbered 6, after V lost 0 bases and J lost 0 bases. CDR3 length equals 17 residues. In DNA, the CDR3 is TGCGCCAGCAGCCAAGATCCTCCGACAGGGGTGAACACTGAAGCTTTCTTT. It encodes CASSQDPPTGVNTEAFF.

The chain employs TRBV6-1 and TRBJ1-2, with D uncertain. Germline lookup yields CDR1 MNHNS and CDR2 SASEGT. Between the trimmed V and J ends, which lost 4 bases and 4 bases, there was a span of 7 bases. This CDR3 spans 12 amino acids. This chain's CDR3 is CASSVHGYGYTF. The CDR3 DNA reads TGTGCCAGCAGTGTACATGGCTATGGCTACACCTTC.

CDR3 in amino acids: CASSLDGGSYEQYF. The CDR3 DNA is TGTGCCAGCAGCTTGGACGGGGGCTCCTACGAGCAGTACTTC. The rearrangement uses TRBV5-4 and TRBJ2-7; D possibly corresponds to TRBD2 (6 bases). The CDR3 has 14 amino acids. Germline V gene data show CDR1 as SGHNT and CDR2 as YYREEE (reference sequence). Trimming left V 0 bases short and J 0 bases short, with 7 bases between.

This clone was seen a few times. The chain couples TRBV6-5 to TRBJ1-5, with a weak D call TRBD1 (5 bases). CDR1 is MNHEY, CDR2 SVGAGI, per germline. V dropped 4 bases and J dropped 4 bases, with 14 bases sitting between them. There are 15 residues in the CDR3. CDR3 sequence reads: CASSSLGERNQPQHF. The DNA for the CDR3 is TGTGCCAGCAGTTCCCTGGGGGAGCGGAATCAGCCCCAGCATTTT.

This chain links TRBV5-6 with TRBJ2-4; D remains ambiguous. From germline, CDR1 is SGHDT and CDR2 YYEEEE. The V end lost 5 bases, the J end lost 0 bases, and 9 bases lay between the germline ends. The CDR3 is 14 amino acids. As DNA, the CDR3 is TGTGCCAGCAGGGGATCCCTAGCCAAAAACATTCAGTACTTC. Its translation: CASRGSLAKNIQYF.

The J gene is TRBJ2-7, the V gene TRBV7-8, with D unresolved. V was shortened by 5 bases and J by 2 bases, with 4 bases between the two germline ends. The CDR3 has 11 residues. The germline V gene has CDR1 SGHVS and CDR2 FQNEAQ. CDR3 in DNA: TGTGCCAGCAGCCCGACCTACGAGCAGTACTTC. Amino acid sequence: CASSPTYEQYF.

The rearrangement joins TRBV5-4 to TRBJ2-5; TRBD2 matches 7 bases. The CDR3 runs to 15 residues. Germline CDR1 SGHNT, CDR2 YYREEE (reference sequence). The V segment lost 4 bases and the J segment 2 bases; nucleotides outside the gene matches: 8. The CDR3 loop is CASSLVAGAQETQYF. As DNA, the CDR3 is TGTGCCAGCAGCCTAGTAGCGGGCGCTCAAGAGACCCAGTACTTC.

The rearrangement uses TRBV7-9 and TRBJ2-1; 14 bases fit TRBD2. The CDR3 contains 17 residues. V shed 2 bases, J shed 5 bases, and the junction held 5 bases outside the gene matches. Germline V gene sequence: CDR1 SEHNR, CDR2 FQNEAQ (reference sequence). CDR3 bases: TGTGCCAGCAGCTTATCTCGGGGACTAGCGGGAGACAATGAGCAGTTCTTC. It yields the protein CASSLSRGLAGDNEQFF.